This T cell receptor (beta chain) was captured by sequencing in a study of T cell clusters in autoimmune cytopenias. With respect to this clonotype: Its antigen remains unknown.

General study points: Primary autoimmune cytopenia patients seemingly lacked the physiological T cell clusters found in healthy donors.

Multiplex touch-down PCR amplified TRB using TRB-A and TRB-B pools in one tube. TCRdb re-called the multiplex PCR reads and gives one entry per CDR3 protein, without DNA. Seen in this sample are around 7,200 distinct CDR3 sequences; the ten most common clones hold 20% to 25%. Germline lookup yields CDR1 MNHEY and CDR2 SVGAGI. The length of the CDR3 is 18 residues. Each sample's input was 200 to 250 ng genomic DNA, 30,000 to 45,000 genome equivalents. In addition, the sample was reused for a study of T cell repertoires in aging, cancer and after chemotherapy. That source adds: Roughly 8.8 million TCR reads made up the full dataset.

This clonotype originated in a human donor in good health. The chain combines TRBV6-5 with TRBJ2-1; TCRdb's D call, TRBD2, is unchecked because there is no DNA. Sequenced: peripheral blood. CDR3 sequence reads: CAISDGLAGVGPGNEQFF.